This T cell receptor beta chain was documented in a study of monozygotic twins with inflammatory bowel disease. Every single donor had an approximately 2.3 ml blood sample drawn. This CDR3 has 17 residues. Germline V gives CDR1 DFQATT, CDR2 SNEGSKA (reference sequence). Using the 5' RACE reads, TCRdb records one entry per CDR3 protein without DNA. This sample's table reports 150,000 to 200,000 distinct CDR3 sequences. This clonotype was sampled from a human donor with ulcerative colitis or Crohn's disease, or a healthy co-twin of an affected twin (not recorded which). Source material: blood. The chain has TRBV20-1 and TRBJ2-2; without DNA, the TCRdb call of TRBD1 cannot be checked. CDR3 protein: CSANPGQGALNTGELFF.